Detailed here is one T cell receptor beta chain. This entry belongs to a study of blood T cells in healthy people across ages. In the study overall: Using template switching, researchers captured about one barcoded beta molecule for each two T cells.

Primed by a sample-barcoded 5' primer and a J-beta primer mix, a second PCR proceeded for 7 to 11 cycles. A single record per CDR3 protein comes from TCRdb applying MiXCR to the 5' RACE reads. The repertoire holds about 1.8 million distinct CDR3 sequences, about 50% seen once, with over 2% in the top ten. CDR3 length: 16 residues. Germline values: CDR1 SGHTA, CDR2 FQGNSA. V was pared by 1 base and J by 5 bases, with 4 bases of the junction left unmatched. RNA extraction gave at least 5 micrograms of total RNA per sample. The sample was blood. This TCR was sampled from a woman aged 40 to 55 in good health. The chain combines TRBV7-2 with TRBJ2-3, with TRBD2 identical over 12 bases. The CDR3: CASSLGPSGGGDTQYF. For the CDR3, the DNA is TGTGCCAGCAGCTTAGGACCTAGCGGGGGGGGAGATACGCAGTATTTT.